The sequence of this TCR beta chain was determined in a study of T cell responses to AZD1222 COVID-19 vaccine. Notes on the study in general: Across spike, vaccine-associated CD4 TCRs were found, dominant at 160-218 and 743-854.

Measured with immunoSEQ multiplex PCR; TCRdb has only the in-frame clones, and not every one. Of 150,000 to 250,000 clones in the sample, under 95% were seen once. On this clone itself: Its antigen remains unidentified.

Germline CDR1 LNHDA, CDR2 SQIVND (reference sequence). V lost 3 bases, J lost 3 bases, and 14 bases lay in between. This CDR3 has 16 amino acids. This material consisted of peripheral blood, taken 28 days after the second AZD1222 dose. The sequence derives from an adult who received the AZD1222 COVID-19 vaccine. This rearrangement joins TRBV19 to TRBJ2-2; D is perhaps TRBD1 or TRBD2 (5 bases each). The CDR3: CASSMVGTEDTGELFF. The DNA for the CDR3 is TGTGCCAGTAGTATGGTAGGGACCGAGGACACCGGGGAGCTGTTTTTT.